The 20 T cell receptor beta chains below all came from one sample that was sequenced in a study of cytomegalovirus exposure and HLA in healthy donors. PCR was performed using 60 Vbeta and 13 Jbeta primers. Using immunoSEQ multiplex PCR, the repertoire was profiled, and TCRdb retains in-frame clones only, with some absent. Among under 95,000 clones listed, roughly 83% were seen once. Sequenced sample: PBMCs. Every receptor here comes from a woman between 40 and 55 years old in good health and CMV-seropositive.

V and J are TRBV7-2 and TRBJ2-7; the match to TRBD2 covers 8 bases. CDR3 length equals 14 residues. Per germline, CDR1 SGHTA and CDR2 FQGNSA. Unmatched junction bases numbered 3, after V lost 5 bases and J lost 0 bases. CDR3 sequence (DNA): TGTGCCAGCAGCCCGGGACTAGGCTCCTACGAGCAGTACTTC. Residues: CASSPGLGSYEQYF.

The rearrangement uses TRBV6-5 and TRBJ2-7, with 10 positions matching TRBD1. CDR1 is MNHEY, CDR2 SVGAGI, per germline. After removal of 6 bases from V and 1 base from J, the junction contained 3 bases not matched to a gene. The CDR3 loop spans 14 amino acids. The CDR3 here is CASRRQGASYEQYF. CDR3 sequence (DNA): TGTGCCAGCAGGCGACAGGGGGCTTCCTACGAGCAGTACTTC.

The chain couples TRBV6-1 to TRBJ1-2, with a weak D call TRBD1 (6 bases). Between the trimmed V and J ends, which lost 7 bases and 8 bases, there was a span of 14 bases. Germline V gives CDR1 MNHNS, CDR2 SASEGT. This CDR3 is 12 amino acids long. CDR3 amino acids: CASISQGMGYTF. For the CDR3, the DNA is TGTGCCAGCATCTCCCAGGGGATGGGCTACACCTTC.

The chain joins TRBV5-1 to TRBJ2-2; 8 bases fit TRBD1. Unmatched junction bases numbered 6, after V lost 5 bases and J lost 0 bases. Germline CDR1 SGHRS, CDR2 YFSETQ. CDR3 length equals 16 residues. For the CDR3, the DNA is TGCGCCAGCAGTCGACAGGGGCTACCGAACACCGGGGAGCTGTTTTTT. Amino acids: CASSRQGLPNTGELFF.

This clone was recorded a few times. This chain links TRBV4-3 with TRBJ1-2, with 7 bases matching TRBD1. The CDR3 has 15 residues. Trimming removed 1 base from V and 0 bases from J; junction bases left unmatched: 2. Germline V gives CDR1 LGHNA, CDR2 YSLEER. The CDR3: CASSQGTGANYGYTF. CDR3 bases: TGCGCCAGCAGCCAAGGGACAGGAGCTAACTATGGCTACACCTTC.

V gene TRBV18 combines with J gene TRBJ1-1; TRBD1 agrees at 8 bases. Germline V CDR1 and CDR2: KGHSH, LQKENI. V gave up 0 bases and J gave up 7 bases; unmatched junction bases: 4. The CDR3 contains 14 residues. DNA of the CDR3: TGTGCCAGCTCACCACCTGGACAGGGAGGTGAAGCTTTCTTT. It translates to CASSPPGQGGEAFF.

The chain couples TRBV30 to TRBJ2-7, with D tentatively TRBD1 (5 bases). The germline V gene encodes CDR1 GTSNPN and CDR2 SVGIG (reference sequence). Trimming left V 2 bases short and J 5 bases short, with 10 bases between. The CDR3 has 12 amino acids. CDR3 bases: TGTGCCTGGAGTAATGGGGCCCACGAGCAGTACTTC. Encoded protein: CAWSNGAHEQYF.

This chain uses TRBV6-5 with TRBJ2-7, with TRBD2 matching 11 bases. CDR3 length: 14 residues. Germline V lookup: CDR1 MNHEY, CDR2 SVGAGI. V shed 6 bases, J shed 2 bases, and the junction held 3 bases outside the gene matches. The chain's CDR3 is CASRGTSGAYEQYF. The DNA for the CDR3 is TGTGCCAGCAGGGGGACTAGCGGTGCCTACGAGCAGTACTTC.

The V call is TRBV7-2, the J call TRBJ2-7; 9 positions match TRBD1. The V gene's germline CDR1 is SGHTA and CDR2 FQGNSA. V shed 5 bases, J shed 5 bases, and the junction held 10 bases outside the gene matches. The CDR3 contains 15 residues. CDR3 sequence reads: CASSTRDRVSDEQYF. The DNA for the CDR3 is TGTGCCAGCAGCACCCGGGACAGGGTGAGTGACGAGCAGTACTTC. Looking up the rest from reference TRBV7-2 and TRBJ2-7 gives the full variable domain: GAGVSQSPSNKVTEKGKDVELRCDPISGHTALYWYRQSLGQGLEFLIYFQGNSAPDKSGLPSDRFSAERTGGSVSTLTIQRTQQEDSAVYLCASSTRDRVSDEQYFGPGTRLTVT.

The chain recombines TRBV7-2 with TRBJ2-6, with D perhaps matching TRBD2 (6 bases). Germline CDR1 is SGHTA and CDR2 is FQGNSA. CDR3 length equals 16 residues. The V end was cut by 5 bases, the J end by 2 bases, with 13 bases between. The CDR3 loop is CASSHVGGTGANVLTF. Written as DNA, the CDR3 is TGTGCCAGCAGCCACGTTGGAGGGACTGGGGCCAACGTCCTGACTTTC.

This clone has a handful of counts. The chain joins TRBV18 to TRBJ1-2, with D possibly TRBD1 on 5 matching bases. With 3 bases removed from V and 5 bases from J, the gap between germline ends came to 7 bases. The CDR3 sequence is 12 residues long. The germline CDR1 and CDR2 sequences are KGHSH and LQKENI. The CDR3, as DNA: TGTGCCAGCTCACCGACAGTATATGGCTACACCTTC. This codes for CASSPTVYGYTF.

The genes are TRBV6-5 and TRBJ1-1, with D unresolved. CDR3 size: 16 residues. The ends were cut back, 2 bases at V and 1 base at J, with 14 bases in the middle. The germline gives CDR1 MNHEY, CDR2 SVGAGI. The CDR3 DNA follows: TGTGCCAGCAGTTACAGTGAGGGAACGGGGAACACTGAAGCTTTCTTT. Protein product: CASSYSEGTGNTEAFF.

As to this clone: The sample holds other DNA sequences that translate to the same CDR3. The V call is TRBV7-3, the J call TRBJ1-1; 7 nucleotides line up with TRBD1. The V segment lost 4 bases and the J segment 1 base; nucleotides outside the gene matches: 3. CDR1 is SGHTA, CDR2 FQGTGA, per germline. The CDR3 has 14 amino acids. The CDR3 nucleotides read TGTGCCAGCAGCTCAGGGACAGCGAACACTGAAGCTTTCTTT. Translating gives CASSSGTANTEAFF.

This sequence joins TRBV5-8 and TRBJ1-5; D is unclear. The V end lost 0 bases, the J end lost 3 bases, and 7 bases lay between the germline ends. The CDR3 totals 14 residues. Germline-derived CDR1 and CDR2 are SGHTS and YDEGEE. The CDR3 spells CASSLVRFNQPQHF. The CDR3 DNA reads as TGTGCCAGCAGCTTGGTGCGGTTCAATCAGCCCCAGCATTTT.

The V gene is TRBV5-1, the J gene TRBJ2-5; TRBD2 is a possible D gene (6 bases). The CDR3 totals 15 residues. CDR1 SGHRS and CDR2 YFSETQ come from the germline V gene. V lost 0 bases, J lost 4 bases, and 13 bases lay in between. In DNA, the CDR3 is TGCGCCAGCAGCTTGGTGGCGGGATATGGAGAGACCCAGTACTTC. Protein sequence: CASSLVAGYGETQYF.

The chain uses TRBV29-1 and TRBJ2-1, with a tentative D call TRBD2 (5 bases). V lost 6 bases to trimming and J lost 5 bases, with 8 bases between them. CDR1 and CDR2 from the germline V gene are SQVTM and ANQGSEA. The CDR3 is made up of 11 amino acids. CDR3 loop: CSVTRDNEQFF. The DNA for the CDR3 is TGCAGCGTGACGAGGGACAATGAGCAGTTCTTC.

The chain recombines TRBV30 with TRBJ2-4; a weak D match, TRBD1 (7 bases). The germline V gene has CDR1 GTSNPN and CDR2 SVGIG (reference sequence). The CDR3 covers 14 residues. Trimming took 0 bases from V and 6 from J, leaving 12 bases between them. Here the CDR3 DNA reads TGTGCCTGGAGTGTAGGGGGGACAGTAAACATTCAGTACTTC. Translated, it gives CAWSVGGTVNIQYF.

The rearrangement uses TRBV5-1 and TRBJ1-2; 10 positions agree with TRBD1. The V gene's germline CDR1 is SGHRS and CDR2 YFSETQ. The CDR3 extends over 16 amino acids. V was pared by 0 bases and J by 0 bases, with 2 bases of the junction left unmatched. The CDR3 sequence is CASSLGGTGANYGYTF. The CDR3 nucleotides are TGCGCCAGCAGCTTGGGAGGGACAGGGGCTAACTATGGCTACACCTTC.

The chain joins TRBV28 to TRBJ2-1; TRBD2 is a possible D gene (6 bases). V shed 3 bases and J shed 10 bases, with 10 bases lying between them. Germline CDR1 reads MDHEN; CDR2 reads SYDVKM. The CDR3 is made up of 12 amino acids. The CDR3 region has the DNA TGTGCCAGCAGTTTGGGGGGTACCGAGCAGTTCTTC. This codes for CASSLGGTEQFF. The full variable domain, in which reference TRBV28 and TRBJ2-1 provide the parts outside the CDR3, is DVKVTQSSRYLVKRTGEKVFLECVQDMDHENMFWYRQDPGLGLRLIYFSYDVKMKEKGDIPEGYSVSREKKERFSLILESASTNQTSMYLCASSLGGTEQFFGPGTRLTVL.

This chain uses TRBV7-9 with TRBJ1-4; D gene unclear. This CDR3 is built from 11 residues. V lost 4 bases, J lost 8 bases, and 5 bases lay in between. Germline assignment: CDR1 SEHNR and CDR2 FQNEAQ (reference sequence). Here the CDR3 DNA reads TGTGCCAGCAGCTCCTTGGAAAAACTGTTTTTT. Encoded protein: CASSSLEKLFF.